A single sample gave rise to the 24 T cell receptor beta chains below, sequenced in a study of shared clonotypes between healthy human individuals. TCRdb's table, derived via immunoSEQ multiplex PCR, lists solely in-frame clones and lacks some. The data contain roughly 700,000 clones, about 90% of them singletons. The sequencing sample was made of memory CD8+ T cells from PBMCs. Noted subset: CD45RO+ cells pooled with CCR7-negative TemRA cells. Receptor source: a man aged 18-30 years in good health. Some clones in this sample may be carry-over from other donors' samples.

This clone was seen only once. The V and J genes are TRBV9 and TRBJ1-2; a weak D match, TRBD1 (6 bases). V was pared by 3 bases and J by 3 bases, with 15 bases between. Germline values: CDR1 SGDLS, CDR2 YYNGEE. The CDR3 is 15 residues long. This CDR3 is CASSAGREGDYGYTF. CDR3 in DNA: TGTGCCAGCAGCGCAGGTCGGGAGGGGGACTATGGCTACACCTTC.

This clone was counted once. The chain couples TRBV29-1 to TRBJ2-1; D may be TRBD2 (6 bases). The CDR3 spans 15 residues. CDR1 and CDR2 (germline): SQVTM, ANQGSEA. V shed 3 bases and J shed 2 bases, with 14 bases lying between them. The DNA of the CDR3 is TGCAGCGTTGATCGGGGGAGAGGGCCCTACAATGAGCAGTTCTTC. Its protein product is CSVDRGRGPYNEQFF.

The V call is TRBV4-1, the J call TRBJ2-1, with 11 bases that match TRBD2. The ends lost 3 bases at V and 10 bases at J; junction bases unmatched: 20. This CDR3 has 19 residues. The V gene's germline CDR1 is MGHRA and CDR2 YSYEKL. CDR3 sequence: CASSQTGTSGPLFDREQFF. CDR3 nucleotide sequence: TGCGCCAGCAGCCAGACCGGGACTAGCGGACCCCTTTTTGACAGGGAGCAGTTCTTC.

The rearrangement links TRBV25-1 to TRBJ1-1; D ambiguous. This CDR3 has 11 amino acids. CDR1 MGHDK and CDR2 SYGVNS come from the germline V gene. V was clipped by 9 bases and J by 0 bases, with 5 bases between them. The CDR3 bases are TGTGCCAGTTGGATGAACACTGAAGCTTTCTTT. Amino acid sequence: CASWMNTEAFF.

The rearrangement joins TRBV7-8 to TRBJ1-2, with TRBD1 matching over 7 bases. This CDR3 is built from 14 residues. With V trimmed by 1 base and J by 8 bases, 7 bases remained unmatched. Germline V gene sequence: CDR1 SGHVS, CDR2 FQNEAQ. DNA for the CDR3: TGTGCCAGCAGCTTAGTTAAGGGGGCCCACGGCTACACCTTC. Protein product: CASSLVKGAHGYTF.

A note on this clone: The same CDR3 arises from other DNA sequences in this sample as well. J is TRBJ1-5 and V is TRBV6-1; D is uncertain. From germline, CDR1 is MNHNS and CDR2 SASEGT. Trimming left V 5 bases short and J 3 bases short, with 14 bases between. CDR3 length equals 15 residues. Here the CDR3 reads CASSKLTASNQPQHF. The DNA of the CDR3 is TGTGCCAGCAGTAAGTTGACGGCGTCCAATCAGCCCCAGCATTTT.

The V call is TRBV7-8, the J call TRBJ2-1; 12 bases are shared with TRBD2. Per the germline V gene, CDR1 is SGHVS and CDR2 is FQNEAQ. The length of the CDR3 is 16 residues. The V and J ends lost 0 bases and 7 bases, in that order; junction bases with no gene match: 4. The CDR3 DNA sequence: TGTGCCAGCAGCTTAGCGGAGGGGACTAGCGGGAATGAGCAGTTCTTC. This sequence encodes CASSLAEGTSGNEQFF. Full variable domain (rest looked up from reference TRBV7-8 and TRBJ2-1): GAGVSQSPRYKVAKRGQDVALRCDPISGHVSLFWYQQALGQGPEFLTYFQNEAQLDKSGLPSDRFFAERPEGSVSTLKIQRTQQEDSAVYLCASSLAEGTSGNEQFFGPGTRLTVL.

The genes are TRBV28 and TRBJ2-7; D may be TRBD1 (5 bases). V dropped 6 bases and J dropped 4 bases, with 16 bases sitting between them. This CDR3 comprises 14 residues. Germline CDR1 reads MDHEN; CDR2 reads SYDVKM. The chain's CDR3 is CASSSDRVTYEQYF. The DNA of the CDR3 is TGTGCCAGCAGCTCTGACAGAGTTACTTACGAGCAGTACTTC. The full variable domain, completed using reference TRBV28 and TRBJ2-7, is DVKVTQSSRYLVKRTGEKVFLECVQDMDHENMFWYRQDPGLGLRLIYFSYDVKMKEKGDIPEGYSVSREKKERFSLILESASTNQTSMYLCASSSDRVTYEQYFGPGTRLTVT.

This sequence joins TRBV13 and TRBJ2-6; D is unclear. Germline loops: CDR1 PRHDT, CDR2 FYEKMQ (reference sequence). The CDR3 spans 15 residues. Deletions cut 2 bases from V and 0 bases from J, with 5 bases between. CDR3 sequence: CASSLSSSGANVLTF. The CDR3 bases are TGTGCCAGCAGCTTAAGTAGCTCTGGGGCCAACGTCCTGACTTTC.

This CDR3 reads CASSLWDLNTEAFF. For the CDR3, the DNA is TGTGCCAGCAGTTTATGGGATTTGAACACTGAAGCTTTCTTT. The gene calls are TRBV28 and TRBJ1-1; no clear D. Germline CDR1 MDHEN, CDR2 SYDVKM. Trimming stripped 0 bases from V and 0 bases from J, with 5 bases between. There are 14 residues in the CDR3.

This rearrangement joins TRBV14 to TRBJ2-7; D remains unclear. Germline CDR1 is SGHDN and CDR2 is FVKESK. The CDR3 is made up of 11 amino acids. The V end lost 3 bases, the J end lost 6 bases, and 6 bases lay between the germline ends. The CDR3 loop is CASSHGCEQYF. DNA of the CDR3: TGTGCCAGCAGCCACGGGTGCGAGCAGTACTTC.

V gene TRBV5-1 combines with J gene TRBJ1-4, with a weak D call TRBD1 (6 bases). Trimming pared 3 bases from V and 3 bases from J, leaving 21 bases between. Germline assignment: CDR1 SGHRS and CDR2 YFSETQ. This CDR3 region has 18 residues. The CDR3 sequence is CASSSNPEITGPNEKLFF. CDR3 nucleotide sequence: TGCGCCAGCAGCTCGAACCCCGAAATAACAGGGCCTAATGAAAAACTGTTTTTT.

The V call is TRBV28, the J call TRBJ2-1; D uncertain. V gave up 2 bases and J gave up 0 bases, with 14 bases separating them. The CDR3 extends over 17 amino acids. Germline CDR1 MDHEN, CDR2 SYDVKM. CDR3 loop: CASSLISGASSYNEQFF. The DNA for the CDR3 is TGTGCCAGCAGTTTAATTTCGGGCGCGAGCTCCTACAATGAGCAGTTCTTC.

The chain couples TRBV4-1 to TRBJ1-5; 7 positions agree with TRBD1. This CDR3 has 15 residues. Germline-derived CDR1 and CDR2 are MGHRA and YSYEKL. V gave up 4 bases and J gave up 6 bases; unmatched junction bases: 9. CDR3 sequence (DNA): TGCGCCAGCAGCCGGGGGAGACAGGGCGGTCAGCCCCAGCATTTT. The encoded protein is CASSRGRQGGQPQHF.

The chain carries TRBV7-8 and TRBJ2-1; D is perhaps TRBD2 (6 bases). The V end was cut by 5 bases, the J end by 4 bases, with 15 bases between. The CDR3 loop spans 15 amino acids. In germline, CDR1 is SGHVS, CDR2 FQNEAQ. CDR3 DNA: TGTGCCAGCAGCAGTTTCCGGGACTCGTACAATGAGCAGTTCTTC. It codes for CASSSFRDSYNEQFF.

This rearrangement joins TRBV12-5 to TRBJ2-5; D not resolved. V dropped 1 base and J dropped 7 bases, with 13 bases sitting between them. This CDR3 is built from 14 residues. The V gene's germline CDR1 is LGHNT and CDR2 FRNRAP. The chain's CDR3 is CASGLDLDPLTQYF. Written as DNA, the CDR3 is TGTGCTAGTGGTTTGGATTTGGACCCTTTGACCCAGTACTTC.

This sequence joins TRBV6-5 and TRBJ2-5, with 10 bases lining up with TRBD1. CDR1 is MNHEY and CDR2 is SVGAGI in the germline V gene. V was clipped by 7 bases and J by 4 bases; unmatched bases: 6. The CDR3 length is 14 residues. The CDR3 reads CASNRQGAAETQYF. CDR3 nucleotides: TGTGCCAGCAATAGACAGGGGGCGGCAGAGACCCAGTACTTC.

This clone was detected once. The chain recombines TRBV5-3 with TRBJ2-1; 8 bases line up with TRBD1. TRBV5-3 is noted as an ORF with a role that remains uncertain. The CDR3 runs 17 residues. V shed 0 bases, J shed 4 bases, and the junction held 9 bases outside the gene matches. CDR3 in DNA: TGTGCCAGAAGCTTGGCCACACAGGGGGTCGTATACAATGAGCAGTTCTTC. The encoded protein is CARSLATQGVVYNEQFF.

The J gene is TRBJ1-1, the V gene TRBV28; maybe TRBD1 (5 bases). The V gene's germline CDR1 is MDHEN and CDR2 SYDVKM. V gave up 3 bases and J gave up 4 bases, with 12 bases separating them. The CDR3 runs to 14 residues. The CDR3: CASSFWGSGTEAFF. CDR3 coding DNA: TGTGCCAGCAGTTTTTGGGGGTCCGGCACTGAAGCTTTCTTT.

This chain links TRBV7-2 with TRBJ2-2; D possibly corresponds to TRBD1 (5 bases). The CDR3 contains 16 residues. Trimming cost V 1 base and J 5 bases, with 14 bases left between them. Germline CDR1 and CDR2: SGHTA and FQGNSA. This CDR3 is CASSLVRQGWTGELFF. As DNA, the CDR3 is TGTGCCAGCAGCTTAGTCAGGCAGGGCTGGACCGGGGAGCTGTTTTTT.

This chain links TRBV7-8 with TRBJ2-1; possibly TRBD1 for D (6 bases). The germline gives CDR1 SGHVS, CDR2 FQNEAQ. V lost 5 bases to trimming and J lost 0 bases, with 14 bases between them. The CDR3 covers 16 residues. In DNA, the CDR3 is TGTGCCAGCAGCCACAGGGACGGAAGCTCCTACAATGAGCAGTTCTTC. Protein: CASSHRDGSSYNEQFF.

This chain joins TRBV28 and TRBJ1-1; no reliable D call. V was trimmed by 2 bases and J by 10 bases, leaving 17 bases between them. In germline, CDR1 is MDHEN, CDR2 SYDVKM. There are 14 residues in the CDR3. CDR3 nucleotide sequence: TGTGCCAGCAGTTTAACCCGGGAGCCTGTCGTAGCTTTCTTT. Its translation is CASSLTREPVVAFF.

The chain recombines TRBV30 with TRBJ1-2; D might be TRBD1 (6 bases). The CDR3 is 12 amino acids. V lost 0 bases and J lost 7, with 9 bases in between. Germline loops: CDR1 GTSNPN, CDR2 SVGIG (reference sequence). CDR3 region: CAWSVGARGYTF. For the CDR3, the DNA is TGTGCCTGGAGTGTGGGGGCGCGTGGCTACACCTTC.

The CDR3 here is CASSPTGDNEKLFF. The DNA for the CDR3 is TGTGCCAGCAGCCCGACGGGGGACAATGAAAAACTGTTTTTT. V and J are TRBV27 and TRBJ1-4; the D gene is possibly TRBD1 (5 bases). V was trimmed by 6 bases and J by 5 bases, leaving 13 bases between them. This CDR3 is 14 amino acids long. Germline CDR1 and CDR2: MNHEY and SMNVEV (reference sequence).